This entry features one T cell receptor (beta chain) sequence. The sample belongs to a study of blood T cell repertoires in COVID-19. Study-wide background: The analysed material was cDNA or gDNA that came from T cells, B-cell-depleted T cells, or PBMCs.

The length of the CDR3 is 15 residues. The V and J ends lost 5 bases and 6 bases, in that order; junction bases with no gene match: 7. Looked up from germline, CDR1 is SEHNR and CDR2 is FQNEAQ (reference sequence). Per the original data handling: Amplification with reference gene primers provided the estimates of nucleated cell counts. The table came from immunoSEQ multiplex PCR; TCRdb's copy has only in-frame clones and leaves some out. The D gene and trimming were derived from the DNA, and the V and J assignments and clone size from that table. The data contain roughly 230,000 clones, roughly four fifths of them seen just once; the ten biggest clones take up about 4%.

Sequenced sample: peripheral blood. The origin of this receptor is a man aged 50 or older with acute or convalescent COVID-19. The chain combines TRBV7-9 with TRBJ2-3; 11 nucleotides align to TRBD1. CDR3 nucleotide sequence: TGTGCCAGCAGCCCCCCGGGACAGGGGGAGGATACGCAGTATTTT. It yields the protein CASSPPGQGEDTQYF.